The 29 T cell receptor beta chains below all came from one sample that was sequenced in a study of CD8 T cells in seronegative destructive rheumatoid arthritis. Generated by immunoSEQ multiplex PCR, the TCRdb table keeps only in-frame clones and is missing some. The sample has more than 10,000 clones, around 83% seen once. Sequencing was done on a sample of CD8+ T cells from blood. These receptors were taken from a woman between 25 and 49 years old with seronegative destructive rheumatoid arthritis.

The CDR3 region is CASSHGAGFYEQYF. The DNA for the CDR3 is TGTGCCAGCAGCCATGGGGCAGGGTTCTACGAGCAGTACTTC. The chain has TRBV11-2 and TRBJ2-7, with a weak D call TRBD1 (5 bases). The V end lost 5 bases, the J end lost 3 bases, and 14 bases lay between the germline ends. Per the germline V gene, CDR1 is SGHAT and CDR2 is FQNNGV. The CDR3 length is 14 residues.

V gene TRBV28 combines with J gene TRBJ1-6, with a possible D match to TRBD1 (5 bases). Germline assignment: CDR1 MDHEN and CDR2 SYDVKM. Trimming took off 6 bases at V and 5 bases at J, with 11 bases between the two ends. The CDR3 runs 14 residues. The CDR3 DNA reads TGTGCCAGCAGCATCACAGGAAATAATTCACCCCTCCACTTT. This codes for CASSITGNNSPLHF.

This chain links TRBV27 with TRBJ1-1, with no clear D. Germline-derived CDR1 and CDR2 are MNHEY and SMNVEV (reference sequence). This CDR3 spans 13 amino acids. V lost 3 bases and J lost 7, with 12 bases in between. The CDR3 nucleotides read TGTGCCAGCAGTTTGAAGCCCGAGATTGAAGCTTTCTTT. This gives the protein CASSLKPEIEAFF.

The chain couples TRBV19 to TRBJ2-1, with D perhaps matching TRBD2 (6 bases). Trimming left V 0 bases short and J 8 bases short, with 14 bases between. The CDR3 extends over 15 amino acids. Germline V gene lookup returns CDR1 LNHDA and CDR2 SQIVND (reference sequence). The CDR3 DNA reads TGTGCCAGTAGTATAGAGGGGACTCCTTGGGATGAGCAGTTCTTC. Its translation: CASSIEGTPWDEQFF. The full variable domain, with the rest looked up from reference TRBV19 and TRBJ2-1, is DGGITQSPKYLFRKEGQNVTLSCEQNLNHDAMYWYRQDPGQGLRLIYYSQIVNDFQKGDIAEGYSVSREKKESFPLTVTSAQKNPTAFYLCASSIEGTPWDEQFFGPGTRLTVL.

V gene TRBV6-6 combines with J gene TRBJ1-5; possibly TRBD1 for D (5 bases). CDR3 length: 14 residues. V lost 0 bases and J 7 bases, leaving 10 bases between the germline ends. Germline values: CDR1 MNHNY, CDR2 SVGAGI (reference sequence). The CDR3 region is CASSYSTGGQPQHF. The DNA of the CDR3 is TGTGCCAGCAGTTACTCAACGGGGGGGCAGCCCCAGCATTTT.

Of note for this clone: Other DNA variants within this sample encode the same CDR3. V usage is TRBV7-6 and J usage is TRBJ2-3; TRBD2 agrees at 14 bases. CDR1 and CDR2 (germline): SGHVS, FNYEAQ. V was clipped by 1 base and J by 0 bases; unmatched bases: 3. The CDR3 runs to 18 residues. CDR3 DNA: TGTGCCAGCAGCTTAGGACTAGCGGGGGGGCCCAGCACAGATACGCAGTATTTT. Translation: CASSLGLAGGPSTDTQYF. The variable domain in full, with the rest retrieved from reference TRBV7-6 and TRBJ2-3, is GAGVSQSPRYKVTKRGQDVALRCDPISGHVSLYWYRQALGQGPEFLTYFNYEAQQDKSGLPNDRFSAERPEGSISTLTIQRTEQRDSAMYRCASSLGLAGGPSTDTQYFGPGTRLTVL.

The chain recombines TRBV9 with TRBJ2-5; D not certain. The CDR3 runs to 15 residues. Germline-derived CDR1 and CDR2 are SGDLS and YYNGEE. The ends were cut back, 4 bases at V and 1 base at J, with 14 bases in the middle. CDR3 DNA sequence: TGTGCCAGCAGCCCGAGCGAACCTACCCAAGAGACCCAGTACTTC. This translates into CASSPSEPTQETQYF. Full variable domain (outside the CDR3, taken from reference TRBV9 and TRBJ2-5): DSGVTQTPKHLITATGQRVTLRCSPRSGDLSVYWYQQSLDQGLQFLIQYYNGEERAKGNILERFSAQQFPDLHSELNLSSLELGDSALYFCASSPSEPTQETQYFGPGTRLLVL.

V and J are TRBV7-3 and TRBJ2-1; maybe TRBD1 (5 bases). CDR1 is SGHTA, CDR2 FQGTGA, per germline. Trimming removed 2 bases from V and 9 bases from J, with 11 bases in between. The CDR3 is made up of 13 amino acids. The CDR3 is CASSLQGTSEQFF. Written as DNA, the CDR3 is TGTGCCAGCAGCTTACAGGGTACAAGTGAGCAGTTCTTC.

The chain combines TRBV19 with TRBJ2-3; no clear D gene. This CDR3 is 14 amino acids long. The V gene lost 5 bases and the J gene lost 1 base, with 10 bases spanning the gap. Germline values: CDR1 LNHDA, CDR2 SQIVND (reference sequence). CDR3 DNA: TGTGCCAGTAGTTTTGGCGGCGGCACAGATACGCAGTATTTT. Translating gives CASSFGGGTDTQYF.

The rearrangement links TRBV5-1 to TRBJ2-5, with 10 bases fitting TRBD2. Per the germline V gene, CDR1 is SGHRS and CDR2 is YFSETQ. The V segment lost 2 bases and the J segment 0 bases; nucleotides outside the gene matches: 1. The CDR3 consists of 15 residues. The DNA for the CDR3 is TGCGCCAGCAGCTTACTAGCGGGGTACCAAGAGACCCAGTACTTC. Protein sequence: CASSLLAGYQETQYF. The variable domain in full, with the rest retrieved from reference TRBV5-1 and TRBJ2-5, is KAGVTQTPRYLIKTRGQQVTLSCSPISGHRSVSWYQQTPGQGLQFLFEYFSETQRNKGNFPGRFSGRQFSNSRSEMNVSTLELGDSALYLCASSLLAGYQETQYFGPGTRLLVL.

The J gene is TRBJ2-7, the V gene TRBV6-5, with 7 bases matching TRBD1. V trimming: 6 bases; J trimming: 4 bases; junction bases outside the gene matches: 9. Germline V gives CDR1 MNHEY, CDR2 SVGAGI. The CDR3 has 14 residues. CDR3 sequence (DNA): TGTGCCAGCAGGCCGGGACAGTGGTTTTACGAGCAGTACGTC. Its translation: CASRPGQWFYEQYV.

The chain uses TRBV6-1 and TRBJ1-5, with a tentative D call TRBD1 (6 bases). The V gene's germline CDR1 is MNHNS and CDR2 SASEGT. V was cut by 3 bases and J by 2 bases, with 14 bases left in between. The CDR3 has 16 residues. CDR3 in amino acids: CASSEGAPGGNQPQHF. For the CDR3, the DNA is TGTGCCAGCAGTGAGGGGGCCCCTGGGGGCAATCAGCCCCAGCATTTT.

The DNA for the CDR3 is TGTGCCAGCAGCCCCCTACAGTACGATGGAAACACCATATATTTT. This codes for CASSPLQYDGNTIYF. This chain links TRBV11-2 with TRBJ1-3; no definite D call. The CDR3 has 15 amino acids. Germline V gene sequence: CDR1 SGHAT, CDR2 FQNNGV. The V end was cut by 5 bases, the J end by 3 bases, with 14 bases between.

The V gene is TRBV29-1, the J gene TRBJ2-7; 12 bases map to TRBD1. The CDR3 loop spans 15 amino acids. The trim removed 0 bases at V and 7 bases at J, leaving 7 bases unmatched. Germline V gene data show CDR1 as SQVTM and CDR2 as ANQGSEA. The CDR3 sequence is CSVEERGQGAREQYF. DNA of the CDR3: TGCAGCGTTGAAGAAAGGGGACAGGGGGCGCGAGAGCAGTACTTC.

The chain carries TRBV16 and TRBJ2-3; a weak D match, TRBD2 (5 bases). Germline lookup yields CDR1 KGHSY and CDR2 FQNENV. V gave up 2 bases and J gave up 4 bases, with 19 bases separating them. The CDR3 loop spans 17 amino acids. Here the CDR3 DNA reads TGTGCCAGCAGCCAACGACCGGGGATACTGCACGCAGATACGCAGTATTTT. This gives the protein CASSQRPGILHADTQYF. Together with reference TRBV16 and TRBJ2-3, the CDR3 gives the full variable domain: GEEVAQTPKHLVRGEGQKAKLYCAPIKGHSYVFWYQQVLKNEFKFLISFQNENVFDETGMPKERFSAKCLPNSPCSLEIQATKLEDSAVYFCASSQRPGILHADTQYFGPGTRLTVL.

The V and J genes are TRBV29-1 and TRBJ2-5; weak D call: TRBD2 (5 bases). V was cut by 5 bases and J by 1 base, with 14 bases left in between. CDR3 size: 14 residues. Germline CDR1 SQVTM, CDR2 ANQGSEA. The CDR3 DNA reads TGCAGCGTTAGGTGGGAGCCTCTCCAAGAGACCCAGTACTTC. Amino acids: CSVRWEPLQETQYF.

This clone occurred a few times. The rearrangement joins TRBV7-8 to TRBJ1-6; 7 bases match TRBD1. V was clipped by 5 bases and J by 9 bases; unmatched bases: 16. The CDR3 has 17 amino acids. Germline V gives CDR1 SGHVS, CDR2 FQNEAQ. Here the CDR3 reads CASSRTDLTGRFSPLHF. Here the CDR3 DNA reads TGTGCCAGCAGCCGAACGGATTTGACAGGGCGGTTTTCACCCCTCCACTTT.

This rearrangement joins TRBV23-1 to TRBJ1-4; D is ambiguous. TRBV23-1 is recorded as an ORF, its role being uncertain. Trimming cost V 0 bases and J 7 bases, with 12 bases left between them. CDR3 length: 15 amino acids. The CDR3 bases are TGCGCCAGCAGTCAATCTAAGAGGGATCCTGAAAAACTGTTTTTT. It specifies CASSQSKRDPEKLFF.

The chain carries TRBV6-4 and TRBJ2-1; 8 bases match TRBD2. Per germline, CDR1 MRHNA and CDR2 SNTAGT. V dropped 5 bases and J dropped 8; count of bases not matched to a gene: 11. CDR3 length: 15 amino acids. CDR3 sequence reads: CASSISGTSADEQFF. The CDR3 nucleotides are TGTGCCAGCAGTATATCCGGGACTAGTGCCGATGAGCAGTTCTTC.

This clone has more than one count but fewer than ten. The CDR3 loop reads CASSFNQGYEQYV. In nucleotides, the CDR3 is TGTGCCAGCAGCTTCAATCAGGGTTACGAGCAGTACGTC. The chain joins TRBV7-8 to TRBJ2-7; TRBD1 might be the D (5 bases). This CDR3 is built from 13 residues. The V gene lost 3 bases and the J gene lost 4 bases, with 10 bases spanning the gap. Germline CDR1 SGHVS, CDR2 FQNEAQ.

V is TRBV28 and J is TRBJ1-2, with D unclear. Per the germline V gene, CDR1 is MDHEN and CDR2 is SYDVKM. Between the trimmed V and J ends, which lost 5 bases and 4 bases, there was a span of 14 bases. This CDR3 region has 14 residues. The CDR3 is CASSPNLEGYGYTF. The CDR3 bases are TGTGCCAGCAGTCCCAATCTAGAGGGCTATGGCTACACCTTC.

The chain has TRBV7-9 and TRBJ1-1, with D tentatively TRBD1 (6 bases). Germline V CDR1 and CDR2: SEHNR, FQNEAQ (reference sequence). Trimming took 5 bases from V and 5 from J, leaving 12 bases between them. The CDR3 has 13 amino acids. In DNA, the CDR3 is TGTGCCAGCAGCAAGGCAGGGGAGACTGAAGCTTTCTTT. Residues: CASSKAGETEAFF.

This clone was picked up a small number of times. V gene TRBV4-2 combines with J gene TRBJ1-2; D possibly corresponds to TRBD1 (5 bases). CDR1 is LGHNA and CDR2 is YNFKEQ in the germline V gene. The germline V and J ends were trimmed by 0 bases and 8 bases, with 16 bases remaining between them. This CDR3 has 15 amino acids. The CDR3 DNA follows: TGTGCCAGCAGCCAAGAAGCAGGGTGGTACAGCGGCTACACCTTC. Amino acids: CASSQEAGWYSGYTF.

The CDR3 loop is CASSSNKGYSNQPQHF. CDR3 bases: TGTGCCAGCAGTTCTAACAAGGGGTATAGCAATCAGCCCCAGCATTTT. This chain links TRBV2 with TRBJ1-5; possibly TRBD1 for D (5 bases). The CDR3 contains 16 residues. Between the trimmed V and J ends, which lost 5 bases and 0 bases, there was a span of 14 bases. CDR1 and CDR2 (germline): SNHLY, FYNNEI.

The V call is TRBV19, the J call TRBJ2-2, with D possibly TRBD1 on 6 matching bases. With 10 bases removed from V and 4 bases from J, the gap between germline ends came to 13 bases. CDR1 is LNHDA and CDR2 is SQIVND in the germline V gene (reference sequence). The CDR3 contains 13 residues. The DNA of the CDR3 is TGTGCCACCACGGCAGGGGTCACCGGGGAGCTGTTTTTT. Protein: CATTAGVTGELFF.

J is TRBJ1-1 and V is TRBV2; 11 nucleotides match TRBD1. Trimming took 5 bases from V and 0 from J; bases not matched to a gene: 5. The CDR3 totals 16 residues. Germline CDR1 and CDR2: SNHLY and FYNNEI. CDR3 nucleotides: TGTGCCAGCAGTAGGACAGGGGGCGGGATGAACACTGAAGCTTTCTTT. Its protein is CASSRTGGGMNTEAFF. Combining the CDR3 with reference TRBV2 and TRBJ1-1 gives the whole variable domain EPEVTQTPSHQVTQMGQEVILRCVPISNHLYFYWYRQILGQKVEFLVSFYNNEISEKSEIFDDQFSVERPDGSNFTLKIRSTKLEDSAMYFCASSRTGGGMNTEAFFGQGTRLTVV.

The genes are TRBV2 and TRBJ1-2; 10 positions match TRBD1. Germline CDR1 and CDR2: SNHLY and FYNNEI. The CDR3 runs 18 residues. V shed 7 bases, J shed 3 bases, and the junction held 17 bases outside the gene matches. The CDR3 region has the DNA TGTGCCAGCACCATGTGGGGACAGGGGCACTCCTCGGACTATGGCTACACCTTC. It yields the protein CASTMWGQGHSSDYGYTF.

J is TRBJ2-1 and V is TRBV6-1; a possible D gene is TRBD1 (5 bases). The germline V and J ends were trimmed by 5 bases and 8 bases, with 7 bases remaining between them. CDR3 length equals 11 residues. Germline V gene lookup returns CDR1 MNHNS and CDR2 SASEGT. Here the CDR3 DNA reads TGTGCCAGCAGTCTAGGGGATGAGCAGTTCTTC. It encodes CASSLGDEQFF.

The chain couples TRBV7-3 to TRBJ2-7, with TRBD2 matching over 14 bases. The CDR3 consists of 20 residues. Germline V gene lookup returns CDR1 SGHTA and CDR2 FQGTGA. The ends lost 3 bases at V and 1 base at J; junction bases unmatched: 14. CDR3 in DNA: TGTGCCAGCAGCTTGGCGGGACTAGCGGGGGAGTCCTTCACTTCCTACGAGCAGTACTTC. The encoded protein is CASSLAGLAGESFTSYEQYF.